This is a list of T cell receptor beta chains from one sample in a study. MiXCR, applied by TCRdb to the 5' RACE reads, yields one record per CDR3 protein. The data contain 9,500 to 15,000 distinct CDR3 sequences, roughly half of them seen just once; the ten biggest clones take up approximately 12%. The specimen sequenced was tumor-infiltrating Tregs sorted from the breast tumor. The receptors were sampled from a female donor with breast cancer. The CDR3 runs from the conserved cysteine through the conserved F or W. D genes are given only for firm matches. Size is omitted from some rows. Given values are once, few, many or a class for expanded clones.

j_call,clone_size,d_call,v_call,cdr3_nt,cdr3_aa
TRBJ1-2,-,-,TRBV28,TGTGCCAGCAGTCCCCGGCAGTCCCCCTACACCTTC,CASSPRQSPYTF
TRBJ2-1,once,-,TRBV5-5,TGCGCCAGCAGCTTGGCTCAGTTTGGGGTCAATGAGCAGTTCTTC,CASSLAQFGVNEQFF
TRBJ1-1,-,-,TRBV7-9,TGTGCCAGCAGCTTGCCTGAGTACACTGAAGCTTTCTTT,CASSLPEYTEAFF
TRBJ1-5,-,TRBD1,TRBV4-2,TGTGCCAGCAGCCAAGCTCTCGGGACAGGGATTCAGCCCCAGCATTTT,CASSQALGTGIQPQHF
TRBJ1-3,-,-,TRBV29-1,TGCAGCGCACAGTGGGCGTCTGGAAACACCATATATTTT,CSAQWASGNTIYF
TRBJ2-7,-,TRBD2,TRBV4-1,TGCGCCAGCAGCCGCAGAGAAGCCGCTAGCGGCCGGGGCTACGAGCAGTACTTC,CASSRREAASGRGYEQYF
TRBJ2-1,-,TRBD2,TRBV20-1,TGCAGTGCCACGCGACTAGCGGCCTACAATGAGCAGTTCTTC,CSATRLAAYNEQFF
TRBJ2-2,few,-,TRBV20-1,TGCAGTGCCCTGGCGGAGGAGCTGTTTTTT,CSALAEELFF
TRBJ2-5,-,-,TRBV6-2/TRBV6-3,TGTGCCAGCAGTCCCGGAGCAGAGACCCAGTACTTC,CASSPGAETQYF
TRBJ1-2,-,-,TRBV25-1,TGTGCCAGCAGTCCCCTGGGGGCCCGAAGACATTATGGCTACACCTTC,CASSPLGARRHYGYTF
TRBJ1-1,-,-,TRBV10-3,TGTGCCATCACCGAAACTCAGACTAGGGATACTGAAGCTTTCTTT,CAITETQTRDTEAFF
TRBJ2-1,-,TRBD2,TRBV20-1,TGCAGTCCGACTCTAGCGGGAGTGACCAATGAGCAGTTCTTC,CSPTLAGVTNEQFF
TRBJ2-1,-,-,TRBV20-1,TGCAGTGCTCTCCCTACAACCAGGGACAATGAGCAGTTCTTC,CSALPTTRDNEQFF
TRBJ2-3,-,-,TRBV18,TGTGCCAGCTCAAATTTGCCCCAAGATACGCAGTATTTT,CASSNLPQDTQYF
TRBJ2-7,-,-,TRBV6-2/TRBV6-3,TGTGCCGTTGCGATGGCCTACGAGCAGTACTTC,CAVAMAYEQYF
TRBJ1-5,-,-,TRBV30,TGTGCCTGGAGTAGAGGGCAGGGCCAGCATTTT,CAWSRGQGQHF
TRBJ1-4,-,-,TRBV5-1,TGCGCCAGCAGCCCAACTACGGGACTTGAAAAACTGTTTTTT,CASSPTTGLEKLFF
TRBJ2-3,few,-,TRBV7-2,TGTGCCAGCAGCCCTGGGGGGGATACGCAGTATTTT,CASSPGGDTQYF
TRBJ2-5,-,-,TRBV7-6,TGTGCCAGCAGCTTTGATCCTCTCGCGACCCAGTACTTC,CASSFDPLATQYF
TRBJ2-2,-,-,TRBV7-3,TGTGCCAGCAGCTTAGGGACGGGAGTCGATGGCGGGGAGCTGTTTTTT,CASSLGTGVDGGELFF
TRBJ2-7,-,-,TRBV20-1,TGCAGTGCTAGAGGTTGGGACGGGACCCTACGAGGACAGTACTTC,CSARGWDGTLRGQYF
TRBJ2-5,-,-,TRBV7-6,TGTGCCAGCAGCTCGACACCAGGGGAACAAGAGACCCAGTACTTC,CASSSTPGEQETQYF
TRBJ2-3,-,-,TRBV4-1,TGCGCCAGCAGCCAAGCCGGGGTTCGAACAGATACGCAGTATTTT,CASSQAGVRTDTQYF
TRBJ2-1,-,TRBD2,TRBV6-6,TGTGCCAGCAGTCTAGCGGGGGCACGCAATGAGCAGTTCTTC,CASSLAGARNEQFF
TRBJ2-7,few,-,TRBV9,TGTGCCAGCACAATTCGCCTCTACGAGCAGTACTTC,CASTIRLYEQYF
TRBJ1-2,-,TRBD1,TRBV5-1,TGCGCCAGCAGCTTGAGCGGGACAGGGGGCGGCTACACCTTC,CASSLSGTGGGYTF
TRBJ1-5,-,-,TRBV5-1,TGCGCCAGCAGCTTGGCGGCACTGCGGACGGATAGCAATCAGCCCCAGCATTTT,CASSLAALRTDSNQPQHF
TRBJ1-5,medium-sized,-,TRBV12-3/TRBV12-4,TGTGCCAGCAGACCGGGACGGGACAATCAGCCCCAGCATTTT,CASRPGRDNQPQHF
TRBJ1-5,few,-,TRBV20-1,TGCAGTGCTAGGAGACGGGGGGATCAGCCCCAGCATTTT,CSARRRGDQPQHF
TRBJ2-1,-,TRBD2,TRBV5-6,TGTGCCAGCAGCTTGGGCCTAGCGGGAGATGATGAGCAGTTCTTC,CASSLGLAGDDEQFF
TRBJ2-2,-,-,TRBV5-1,TGCGCCAGCAGCTCAAAGACTAGTCACAACACCGGGGAGCTGTTTTTT,CASSSKTSHNTGELFF
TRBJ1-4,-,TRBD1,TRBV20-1,TGCAGTGCTAGACAGCACCGGGACAGCCAAAATGAAAAACTGTTTTTT,CSARQHRDSQNEKLFF
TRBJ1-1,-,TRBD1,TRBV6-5,TGTGCCAGCAGACAGGGGCGGTGGACTGAAGCTTTCTTT,CASRQGRWTEAFF
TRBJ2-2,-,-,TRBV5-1,TGCGCCAGCAGCCTTGAGGTCCAGGGAGCCGGGGAGCTGTTTTTT,CASSLEVQGAGELFF
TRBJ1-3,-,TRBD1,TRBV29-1,TGCAGCGGCCGGTTGGGACAGGGAAACACCATATATTTT,CSGRLGQGNTIYF
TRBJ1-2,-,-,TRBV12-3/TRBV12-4,TGTGCCAGCAGTTTAGACGGCTTCTATGGCTACACCTTC,CASSLDGFYGYTF
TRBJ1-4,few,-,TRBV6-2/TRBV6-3,TGTGCCAGCAGTTCGGACAGATCCTATGAAAAACTGTTTTTT,CASSSDRSYEKLFF
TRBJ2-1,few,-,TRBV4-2,TGTGCCAGCAGCCAAGAATCACGGGGTGAGCAGTTCTTC,CASSQESRGEQFF
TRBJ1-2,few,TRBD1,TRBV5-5,TGTGCCAGCAGCTGGCGTGATAGCGGGACAGCCTATGGCTACACCTTC,CASSWRDSGTAYGYTF
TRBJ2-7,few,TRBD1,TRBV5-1,TGCGCCAGCAGCTTGGCCGGGACAGGGGTCAACGAGCAGTACTTC,CASSLAGTGVNEQYF
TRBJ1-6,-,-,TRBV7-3,TGTGCCAGCAGCTTAGGTGGCCGGTCACCCCTCCACTTT,CASSLGGRSPLHF
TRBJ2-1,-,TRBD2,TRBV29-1,TGCAGCGTTGGACAGGTCGGGCTAGCGGGAGTGTTCAATGAGCAGTTCTTC,CSVGQVGLAGVFNEQFF
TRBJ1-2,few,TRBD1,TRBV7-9,TGTGCCAGCAGCGAAACAGGGGGCCTCTATGGCTACACCTTC,CASSETGGLYGYTF
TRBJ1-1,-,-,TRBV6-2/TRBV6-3,TGTGCCAGTGGTTCGGGCACTGAAGCTTTCTTT,CASGSGTEAFF
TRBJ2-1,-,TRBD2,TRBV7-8,TGTGCCAGCAGCCCCCGCCGTGGGGTGGGAGGGTACAATGAGCAGTTCTTC,CASSPRRGVGGYNEQFF
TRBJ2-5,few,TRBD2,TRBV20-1,TGCAGTGCTAGCGGTGGACTAGCGGAGCTACAAGAGACCCAGTACTTC,CSASGGLAELQETQYF
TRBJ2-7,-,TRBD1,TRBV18,TGTGCCAGCTCACCCGGGACAGGGGAGCCCTACGAGCAGTACTTC,CASSPGTGEPYEQYF
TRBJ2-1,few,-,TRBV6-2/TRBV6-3,TGTGCCAGCAGATACGGGATTGCAACTGACAATGAGCAGTTCTTC,CASRYGIATDNEQFF
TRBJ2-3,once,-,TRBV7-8,TGTGCCAGCAGCTTAGCCTTATTTCGTTTAGTTGATACGCAGTATTTT,CASSLALFRLVDTQYF
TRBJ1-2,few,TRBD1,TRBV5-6,TGTGCCAGCAGCTTGGTAGAGATGGGGACAGGGTTCTATGGCTACACCTTC,CASSLVEMGTGFYGYTF
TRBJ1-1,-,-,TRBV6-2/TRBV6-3,TGTGCCAGCAGTATTCAGAGGAACACTGAAGCTTTCTTT,CASSIQRNTEAFF
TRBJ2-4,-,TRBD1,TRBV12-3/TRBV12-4,TGTGCCAGCAGTATAACAGGGGTAGCCATTCAGTACTTC,CASSITGVAIQYF
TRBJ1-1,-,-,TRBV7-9,TGTGCCAGCAGCTCAGATATAGGGGGTTATTTGGATGAAGCTTTCTTT,CASSSDIGGYLDEAFF
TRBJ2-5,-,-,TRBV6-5,TGTGCCAGCAGTTACTCGACGGCTCAAGAGACCCAGTACTTC,CASSYSTAQETQYF
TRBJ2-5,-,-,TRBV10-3,TGTGCCATCAGCCCCGATAGCGTTAGTTATGGGGAGACCCAGTACTTC,CAISPDSVSYGETQYF
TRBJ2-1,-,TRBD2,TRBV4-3,TGCGCCAGCAGCCAAGAATGGAGGGGACTAGCGGGAGTTCGGTTCTTC,CASSQEWRGLAGVRFF
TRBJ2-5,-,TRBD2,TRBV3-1,TGTGCCAGCAGCCAAGGACTAGCGGGGTCCAAAGAGACCCAGTACTTC,CASSQGLAGSKETQYF
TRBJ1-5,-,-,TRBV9,TGTGCCAGCAGCGAGAGCTGGGTCAATCAGCCCCAGCATTTT,CASSESWVNQPQHF
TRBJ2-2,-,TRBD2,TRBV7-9,TGTGCCAGCAGAGAAGGGACTAGCGGGAGCTTCGGGAACACCGGGGAGCTGTTTTTT,CASREGTSGSFGNTGELFF